The 6 T cell receptor beta chains listed next were all sequenced from one sample in a study of cytomegalovirus exposure and HLA in healthy donors. Amplification used 60 Vbeta primers and 13 Jbeta primers. Clones were read by immunoSEQ multiplex PCR, and TCRdb kept only the in-frame ones, dropping some. Of approximately 150,000 clones in the sample, 70% to 80% were seen once. Sequences were obtained from PBMCs. Every receptor here comes from a man aged 50-59 years in good health and CMV-seropositive.

The chain recombines TRBV6-1 with TRBJ2-1; the D gene is possibly TRBD2 (5 bases). Trimming took 5 bases from V and 0 from J, leaving 11 bases between them. This CDR3 is built from 15 residues. From germline, CDR1 is MNHNS and CDR2 SASEGT. Here the CDR3 DNA reads TGTGCCAGCAGTTCTAGCCGGAGCTCCTACAATGAGCAGTTCTTC. It yields the protein CASSSSRSSYNEQFF.

DNA of the CDR3: TGTGCCTGGAGTGCAAAGGACAGGGGATCTTCCTACGAGCAGTACTTC. The encoded protein is CAWSAKDRGSSYEQYF. J is TRBJ2-5 and V is TRBV30; 9 positions match TRBD1. The DNA end lines up better with TRBJ2-7; the J call may be wrong. Germline values: CDR1 GTSNPN, CDR2 SVGIG (reference sequence). This CDR3 has 16 amino acids.

V is TRBV30 and J is TRBJ2-3; TRBD2 is a possible D gene (5 bases). Looked up from germline, CDR1 is GTSNPN and CDR2 is SVGIG (reference sequence). This CDR3 is built from 13 residues. Trimming left V 0 bases short and J 4 bases short, with 8 bases between. The CDR3 coding sequence is TGTGCCTGGAGTGTAGGAGGTGCAGATACGCAGTATTTT. This sequence encodes CAWSVGGADTQYF.

V usage is TRBV5-6 and J usage is TRBJ2-5; 7 nucleotides align to TRBD1. From germline, CDR1 is SGHDT and CDR2 YYEEEE. This CDR3 spans 15 amino acids. After removal of 3 bases from V and 5 bases from J, the junction contained 10 bases not matched to a gene. This CDR3 is CASSSLDRVIETQYF. The DNA for the CDR3 is TGTGCCAGCAGCTCACTAGACAGGGTGATTGAGACCCAGTACTTC.

V is TRBV27 and J is TRBJ1-2; no firm D call. Looked up from germline, CDR1 is MNHEY and CDR2 is SMNVEV (reference sequence). The CDR3 is 13 amino acids. V lost 6 bases and J lost 5, with 13 bases in between. For the CDR3, the DNA is TGTGCCAGCAGCCAGAGCCCGGGATATGGCTACACCTTC. Encoded protein: CASSQSPGYGYTF.

This sequence joins TRBV13 and TRBJ2-1; 11 bases fit TRBD2. CDR3 length: 15 residues. The V gene's germline CDR1 is PRHDT and CDR2 FYEKMQ (reference sequence). With V trimmed by 5 bases and J by 4 bases, 4 bases remained unmatched. The CDR3 region is CASSPRLAGYNEQFF. In DNA form, the CDR3 reads TGTGCCAGCAGCCCTCGACTAGCGGGGTACAATGAGCAGTTCTTC. Full variable domain (missing parts from reference TRBV13 and TRBJ2-1): AAGVIQSPRHLIKEKRETATLKCYPIPRHDTVYWYQQGPGQDPQFLISFYEKMQSDKGSIPDRFSAQQFSDYHSELNMSSLELGDSALYFCASSPRLAGYNEQFFGPGTRLTVL.